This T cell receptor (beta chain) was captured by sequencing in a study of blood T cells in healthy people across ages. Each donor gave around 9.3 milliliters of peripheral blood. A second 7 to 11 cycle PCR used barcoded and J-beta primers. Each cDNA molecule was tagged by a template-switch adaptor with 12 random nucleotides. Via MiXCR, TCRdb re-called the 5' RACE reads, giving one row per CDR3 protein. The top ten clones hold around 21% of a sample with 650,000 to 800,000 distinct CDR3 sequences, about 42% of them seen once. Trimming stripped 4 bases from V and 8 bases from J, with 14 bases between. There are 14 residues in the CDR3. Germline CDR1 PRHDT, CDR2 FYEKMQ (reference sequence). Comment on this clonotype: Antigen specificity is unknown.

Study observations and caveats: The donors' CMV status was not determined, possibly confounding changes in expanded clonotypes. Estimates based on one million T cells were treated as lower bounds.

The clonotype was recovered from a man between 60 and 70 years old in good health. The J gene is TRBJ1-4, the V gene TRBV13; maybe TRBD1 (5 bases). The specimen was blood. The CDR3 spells CASSYRTGNEKLFF. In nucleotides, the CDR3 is TGTGCCAGCAGCTACAGGACGGGGAACGAAAAACTGTTTTTT.